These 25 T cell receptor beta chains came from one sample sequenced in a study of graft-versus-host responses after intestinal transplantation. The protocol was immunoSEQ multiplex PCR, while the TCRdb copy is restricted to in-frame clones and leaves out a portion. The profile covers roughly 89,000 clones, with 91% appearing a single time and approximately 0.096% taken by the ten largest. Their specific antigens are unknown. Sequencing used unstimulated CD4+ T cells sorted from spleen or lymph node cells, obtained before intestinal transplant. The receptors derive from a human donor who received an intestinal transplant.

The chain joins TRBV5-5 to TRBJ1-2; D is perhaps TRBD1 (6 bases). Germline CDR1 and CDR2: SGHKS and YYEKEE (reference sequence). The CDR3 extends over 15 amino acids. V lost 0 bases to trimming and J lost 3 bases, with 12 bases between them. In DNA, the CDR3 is TGTGCCAGCAGCTTGGTCGGGGCAGGGGACTATGGCTACACCTTC. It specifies CASSLVGAGDYGYTF.

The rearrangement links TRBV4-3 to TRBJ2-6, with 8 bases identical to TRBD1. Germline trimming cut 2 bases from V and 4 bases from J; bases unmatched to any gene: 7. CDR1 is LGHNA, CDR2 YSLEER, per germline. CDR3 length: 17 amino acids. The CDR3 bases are TGCGCCAGCAGCCAAAACGCAGGGGGCGGGGGGGCCAACGTCCTGACTTTC. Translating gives CASSQNAGGGGANVLTF.

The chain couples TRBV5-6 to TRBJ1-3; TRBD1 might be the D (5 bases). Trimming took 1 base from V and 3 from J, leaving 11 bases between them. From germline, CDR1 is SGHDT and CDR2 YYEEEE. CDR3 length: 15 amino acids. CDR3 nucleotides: TGTGCCAGCAGCTTGCAGAAGCAGGGTGGAAACACCATATATTTT. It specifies CASSLQKQGGNTIYF.

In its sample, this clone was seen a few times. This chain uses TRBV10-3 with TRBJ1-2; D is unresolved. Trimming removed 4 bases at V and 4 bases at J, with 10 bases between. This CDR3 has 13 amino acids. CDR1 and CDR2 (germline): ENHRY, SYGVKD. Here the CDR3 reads CAISGSLSYGYTF. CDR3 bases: TGTGCCATCAGTGGAAGTCTATCCTATGGCTACACCTTC.

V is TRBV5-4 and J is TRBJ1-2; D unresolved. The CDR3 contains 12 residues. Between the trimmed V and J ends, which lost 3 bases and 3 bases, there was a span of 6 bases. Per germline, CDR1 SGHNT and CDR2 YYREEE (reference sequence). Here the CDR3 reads CASSSLDYGYTF. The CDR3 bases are TGTGCCAGCAGCTCCCTCGACTATGGCTACACCTTC.

CDR3 in DNA: TGTGCCAGCAGCCTAAGTACAGGGGAGAATTCACCCCTCCACTTT. As protein: CASSLSTGENSPLHF. V is TRBV7-2 and J is TRBJ1-6; 7 nucleotides match TRBD1. This CDR3 is built from 15 residues. Germline CDR1 SGHTA, CDR2 FQGNSA. Unmatched junction bases numbered 8, after V lost 5 bases and J lost 7 bases.

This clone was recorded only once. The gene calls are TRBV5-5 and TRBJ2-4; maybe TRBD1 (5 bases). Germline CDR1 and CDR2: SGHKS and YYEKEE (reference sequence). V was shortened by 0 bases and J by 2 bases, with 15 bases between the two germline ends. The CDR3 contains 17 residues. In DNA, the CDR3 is TGTGCCAGCAGCTTGGCCGGGCAAAGGACAACCAAAAACATTCAGTACTTC. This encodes CASSLAGQRTTKNIQYF.

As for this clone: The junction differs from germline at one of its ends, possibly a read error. The CDR3 DNA sequence: TGTGCCGGCAGCTTAGGGCCCGGGAGGGGACGGAACCCCTACAATGAGCAGTTCTTC. This gives the protein CAGSLGPGRGRNPYNEQFF. This chain connects TRBV13 to TRBJ2-1; 8 bases are shared with TRBD2. This CDR3 spans 19 amino acids. Germline V gene sequence: CDR1 PRHDT, CDR2 FYEKMQ (reference sequence).

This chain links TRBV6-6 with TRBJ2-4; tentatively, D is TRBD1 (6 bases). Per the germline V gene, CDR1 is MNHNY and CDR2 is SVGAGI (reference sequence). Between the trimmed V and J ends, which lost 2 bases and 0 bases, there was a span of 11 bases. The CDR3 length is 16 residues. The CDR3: CASSYPAGVAKNIQYF. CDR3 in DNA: TGTGCCAGCAGTTACCCGGCAGGGGTAGCCAAAAACATTCAGTACTTC.

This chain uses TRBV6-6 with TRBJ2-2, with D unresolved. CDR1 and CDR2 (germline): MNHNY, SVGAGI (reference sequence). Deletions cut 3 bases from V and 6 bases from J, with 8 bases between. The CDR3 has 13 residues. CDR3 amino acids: CASSYSGPGELFF. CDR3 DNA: TGTGCCAGCAGTTATTCGGGTCCCGGGGAGCTGTTTTTT.

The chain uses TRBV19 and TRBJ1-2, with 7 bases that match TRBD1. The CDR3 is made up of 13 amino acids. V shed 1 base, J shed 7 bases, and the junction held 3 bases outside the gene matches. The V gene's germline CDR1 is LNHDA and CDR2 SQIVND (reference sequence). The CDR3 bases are TGTGCCAGTAGTATAGGCGACAGGGCTGGCTACACCTTC. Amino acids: CASSIGDRAGYTF.

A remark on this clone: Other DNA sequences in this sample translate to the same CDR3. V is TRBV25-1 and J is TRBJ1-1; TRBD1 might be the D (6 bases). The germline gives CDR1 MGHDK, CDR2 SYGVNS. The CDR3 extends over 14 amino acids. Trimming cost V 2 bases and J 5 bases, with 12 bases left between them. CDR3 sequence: CASSEGGGGTEAFF. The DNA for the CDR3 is TGTGCCAGCAGTGAAGGGGGAGGGGGTACTGAAGCTTTCTTT. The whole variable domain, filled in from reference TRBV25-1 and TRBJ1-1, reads EADIYQTPRYLVIGTGKKITLECSQTMGHDKMYWYQQDPGMELHLIHYSYGVNSTEKGDLSSESTVSRIRTEHFPLTLESARPSHTSQYLCASSEGGGGTEAFFGQGTRLTVV.

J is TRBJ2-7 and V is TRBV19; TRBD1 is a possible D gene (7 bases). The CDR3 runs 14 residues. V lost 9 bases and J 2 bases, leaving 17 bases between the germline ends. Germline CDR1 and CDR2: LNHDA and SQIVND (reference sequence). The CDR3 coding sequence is TGTGCCAGCCGGAGGGGCAGGGGGACCTACGAGCAGTACTTC. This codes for CASRRGRGTYEQYF.

The CDR3 here is CASSPGQQFNSPLHF. CDR3 in DNA: TGTGCCAGCAGCCCGGGACAGCAATTTAATTCACCCCTCCACTTT. The V gene is TRBV7-9, the J gene TRBJ1-6, with TRBD1 identical over 7 bases. Trimming removed 5 bases from V and 6 bases from J; junction bases left unmatched: 7. Germline V CDR1 and CDR2: SEHNR, FQNEAQ (reference sequence). The CDR3 runs to 15 residues. Supplemented by reference TRBV7-9 and TRBJ1-6, the full variable domain reads DTGVSQNPRHKITKRGQNVTFRCDPISEHNRLYWYRQTLGQGPEFLTYFQNEAQLEKSRLLSDRFSAERPKGSFSTLEIQRTEQGDSAMYLCASSPGQQFNSPLHFGNGTRLTVT.

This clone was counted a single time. The CDR3: CASNLVAGGHNEQFF. The CDR3 DNA reads TGCGCCAGCAACTTAGTGGCGGGGGGACACAATGAGCAGTTCTTC. This rearrangement joins TRBV5-1 to TRBJ2-1; 8 positions agree with TRBD2. This CDR3 spans 15 amino acids. V trimming: 6 bases; J trimming: 5 bases; junction bases outside the gene matches: 10. Germline V gives CDR1 SGHRS, CDR2 YFSETQ.

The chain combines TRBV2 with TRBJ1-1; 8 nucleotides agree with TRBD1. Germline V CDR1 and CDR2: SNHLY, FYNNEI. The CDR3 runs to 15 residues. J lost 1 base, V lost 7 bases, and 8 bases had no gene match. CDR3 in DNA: TGTGCCAGCACCAGAAAGGGACAGGAGAACACTGAAGCTTTCTTT. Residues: CASTRKGQENTEAFF.

CDR3 nucleotides: TGTGCCAGCAGCTTTAGGGACTTAAACATTCAGTACTTC. Translating gives CASSFRDLNIQYF. The J gene is TRBJ2-4, the V gene TRBV5-6; weak D call: TRBD2 (6 bases). CDR3 length: 13 residues. Germline-derived CDR1 and CDR2 are SGHDT and YYEEEE. Trimming took off 2 bases at V and 6 bases at J, with 9 bases between the two ends.

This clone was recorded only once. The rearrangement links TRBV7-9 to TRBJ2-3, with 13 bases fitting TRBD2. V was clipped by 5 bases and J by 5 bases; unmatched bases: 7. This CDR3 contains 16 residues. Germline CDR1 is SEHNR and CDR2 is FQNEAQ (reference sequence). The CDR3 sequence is CASSTTSGGPGDTQYF. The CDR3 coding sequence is TGTGCCAGCAGCACGACTAGCGGGGGGCCGGGAGATACGCAGTATTTT.

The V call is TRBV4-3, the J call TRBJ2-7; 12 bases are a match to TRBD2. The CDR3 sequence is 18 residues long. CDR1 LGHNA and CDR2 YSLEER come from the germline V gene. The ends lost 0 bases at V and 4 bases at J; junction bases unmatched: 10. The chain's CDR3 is CASSQEWTSGAQLYEQYF. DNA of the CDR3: TGCGCCAGCAGCCAAGAGTGGACTAGCGGGGCCCAACTGTACGAGCAGTACTTC.

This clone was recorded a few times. The CDR3 bases are TGTGCCAGCAGTGGGCAGTACTATAATTCACCCCTCCACTTT. Its protein product is CASSGQYYNSPLHF. The chain has TRBV2 and TRBJ1-6, with D unclear. This CDR3 spans 14 amino acids. Trimming pared 4 bases from V and 3 bases from J, leaving 7 bases between. Germline CDR1 reads SNHLY; CDR2 reads FYNNEI. Variable domain in full (rest from reference TRBV2 and TRBJ1-6): EPEVTQTPSHQVTQMGQEVILRCVPISNHLYFYWYRQILGQKVEFLVSFYNNEISEKSEIFDDQFSVERPDGSNFTLKIRSTKLEDSAMYFCASSGQYYNSPLHFGNGTRLTVT.

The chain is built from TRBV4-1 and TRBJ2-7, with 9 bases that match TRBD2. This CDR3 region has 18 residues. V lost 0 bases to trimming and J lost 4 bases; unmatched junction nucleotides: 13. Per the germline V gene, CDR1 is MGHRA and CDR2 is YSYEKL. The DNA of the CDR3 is TGCGCCAGCAGCCAAGAGGGGGTAGCGGGGGTCCCGAAGTACGAGCAGTACTTC. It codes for CASSQEGVAGVPKYEQYF.

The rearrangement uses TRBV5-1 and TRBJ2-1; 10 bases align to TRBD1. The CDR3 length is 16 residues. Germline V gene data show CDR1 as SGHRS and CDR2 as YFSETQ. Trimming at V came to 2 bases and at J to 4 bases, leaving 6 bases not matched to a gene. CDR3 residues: CASSLPRDRGYNEQFF. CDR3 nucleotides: TGCGCCAGCAGCTTACCTCGGGACAGGGGATACAATGAGCAGTTCTTC.

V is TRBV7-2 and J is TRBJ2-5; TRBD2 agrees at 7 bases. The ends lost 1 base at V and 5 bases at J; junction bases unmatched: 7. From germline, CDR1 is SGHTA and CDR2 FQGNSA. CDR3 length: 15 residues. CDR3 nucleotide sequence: TGTGCCAGCAGCTTAGGGCTGCGGGGGAGGGAGACCCAGTACTTC. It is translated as CASSLGLRGRETQYF.

CDR3 sequence (DNA): TGCGCCAGCAGCTTGGTTCCCGGAGTATTAGGCAATCAGCCCCAGCATTTT. Protein product: CASSLVPGVLGNQPQHF. V usage is TRBV5-1 and J usage is TRBJ1-5; D remains ambiguous. V lost 0 bases to trimming and J lost 2 bases, with 15 bases between them. CDR1 is SGHRS and CDR2 is YFSETQ in the germline V gene. The length of the CDR3 is 17 residues.

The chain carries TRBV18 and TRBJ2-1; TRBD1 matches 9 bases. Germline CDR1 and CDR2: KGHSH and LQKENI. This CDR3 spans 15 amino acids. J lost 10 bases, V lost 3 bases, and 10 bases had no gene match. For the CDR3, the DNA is TGTGCCAGCTCACCCTCGGGACAGGGCCTCTTGGAGCAGTTCTTC. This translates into CASSPSGQGLLEQFF.